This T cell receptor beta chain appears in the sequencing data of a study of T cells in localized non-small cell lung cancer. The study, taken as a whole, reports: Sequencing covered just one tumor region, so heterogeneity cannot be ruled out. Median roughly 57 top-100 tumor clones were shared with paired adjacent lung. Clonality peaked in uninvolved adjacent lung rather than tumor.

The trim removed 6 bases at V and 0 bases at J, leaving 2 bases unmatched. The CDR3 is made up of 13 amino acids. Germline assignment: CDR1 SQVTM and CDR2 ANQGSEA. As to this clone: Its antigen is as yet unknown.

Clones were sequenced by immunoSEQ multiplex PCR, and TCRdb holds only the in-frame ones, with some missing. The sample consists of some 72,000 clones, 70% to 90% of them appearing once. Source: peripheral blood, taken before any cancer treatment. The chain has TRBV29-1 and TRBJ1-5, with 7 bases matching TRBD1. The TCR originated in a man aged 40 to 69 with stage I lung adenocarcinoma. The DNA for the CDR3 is TGCAGCGTGACAGGGAATAGCAATCAGCCCCAGCATTTT. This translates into CSVTGNSNQPQHF.